This T cell receptor beta chain originates from a study of post-analysis software for immune sequencing data. Regarding the study as a whole: By F measure, strong co-clustering occurred among samples prepared in the same batch. The normalized Chao1 diversity of multiple sclerosis patients was significantly lower than that of controls. A handful of TRBV segments occurring more often in patients than controls included TRBV5-6, TRBV5-1 and TRBV20-1.

TCR beta cDNA libraries included unique molecular identifiers. Input amounts of 1 to 10 million T cells were used. These gave roughly 0.5 million cDNA molecules, so each molecule approximated one T cell. MiXCR, run by TCRdb on the PCR reads, gives a single entry per CDR3 protein. The table includes some 690,000 distinct CDR3 sequences, approximately 60% detected once. The germline CDR1 and CDR2 sequences are KGHSH and LQKENI. The V gene lost 5 bases and the J gene lost 8 bases, with 10 bases spanning the gap. The CDR3 totals 12 residues. Comment on this clonotype: Its specificity is not known.

The chain has TRBV18 and TRBJ2-1, with TRBD1 as a possible D gene (5 bases). Sequenced material: blood. The source of this sequence is a girl aged 2-10 years with multiple sclerosis. The CDR3 sequence is CASSTTEDEQFF. CDR3 DNA sequence: TGTGCCAGCTCAACGACAGAAGATGAGCAGTTCTTC. Variable domain in full (rest from reference TRBV18 and TRBJ2-1): NAGVMQNPRHLVRRRGQEARLRCSPMKGHSHVYWYRQLPEEGLKFMVYLQKENIIDESGMPKERFSAEFPKEGPSILRIQQVVRGDSAAYFCASSTTEDEQFFGPGTRLTVL.